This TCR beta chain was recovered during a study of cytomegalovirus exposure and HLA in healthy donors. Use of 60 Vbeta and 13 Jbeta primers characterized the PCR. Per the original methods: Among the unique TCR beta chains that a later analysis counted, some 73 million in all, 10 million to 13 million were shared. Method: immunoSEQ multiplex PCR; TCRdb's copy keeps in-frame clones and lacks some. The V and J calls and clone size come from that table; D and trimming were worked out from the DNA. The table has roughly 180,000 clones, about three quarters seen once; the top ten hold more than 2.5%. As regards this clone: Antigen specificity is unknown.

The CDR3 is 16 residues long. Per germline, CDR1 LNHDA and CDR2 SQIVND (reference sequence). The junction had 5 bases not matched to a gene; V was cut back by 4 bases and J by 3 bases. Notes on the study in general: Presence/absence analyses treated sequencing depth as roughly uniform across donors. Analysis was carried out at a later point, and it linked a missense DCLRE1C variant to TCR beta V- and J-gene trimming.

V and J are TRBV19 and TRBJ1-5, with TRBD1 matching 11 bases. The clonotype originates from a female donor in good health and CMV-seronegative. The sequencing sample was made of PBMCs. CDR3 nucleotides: TGTGCCAGTAGTACCCGGACAGGGGGCTACAATCAGCCCCAGCATTTT. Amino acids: CASSTRTGGYNQPQHF.